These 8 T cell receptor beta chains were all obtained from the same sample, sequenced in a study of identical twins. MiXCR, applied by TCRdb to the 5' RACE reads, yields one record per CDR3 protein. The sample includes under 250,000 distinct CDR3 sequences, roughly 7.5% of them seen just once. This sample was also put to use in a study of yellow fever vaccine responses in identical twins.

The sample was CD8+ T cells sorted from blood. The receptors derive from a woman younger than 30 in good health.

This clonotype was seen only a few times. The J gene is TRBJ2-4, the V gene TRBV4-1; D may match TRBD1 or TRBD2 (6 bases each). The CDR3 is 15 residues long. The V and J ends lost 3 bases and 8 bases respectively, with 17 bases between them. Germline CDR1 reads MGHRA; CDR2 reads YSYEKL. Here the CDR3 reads CASSQLLGGVDIQYF. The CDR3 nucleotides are TGCGCCAGCAGCCAGCTCTTGGGGGGCGTGGACATTCAGTACTTC.

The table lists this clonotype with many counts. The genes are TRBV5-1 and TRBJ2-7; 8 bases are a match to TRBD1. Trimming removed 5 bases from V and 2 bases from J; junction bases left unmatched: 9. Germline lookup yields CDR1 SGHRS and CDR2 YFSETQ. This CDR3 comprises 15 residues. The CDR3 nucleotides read TGCGCCAGCAGTAATACAGGGGGGAATCCCTACGAGCAGTACTTC. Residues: CASSNTGGNPYEQYF.

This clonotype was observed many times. CDR3 nucleotides: TGCGCCAGCAGTGGGACAGTTTCCTACGAGCAGTACTTC. Its protein is CASSGTVSYEQYF. The chain is built from TRBV10-2 and TRBJ2-7, with D maybe TRBD1 (6 bases). V was trimmed by 4 bases and J by 1 base, leaving 8 bases between them. The CDR3 runs to 13 residues. Germline assignment: CDR1 WSHSY and CDR2 SAAADI.

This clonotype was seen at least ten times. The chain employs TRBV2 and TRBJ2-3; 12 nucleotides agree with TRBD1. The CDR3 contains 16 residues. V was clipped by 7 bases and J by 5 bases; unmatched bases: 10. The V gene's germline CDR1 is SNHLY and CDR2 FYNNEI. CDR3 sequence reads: CASMGYGTGGKDTQYF. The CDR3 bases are TGTGCCAGCATGGGTTATGGGACAGGGGGCAAAGATACGCAGTATTTT. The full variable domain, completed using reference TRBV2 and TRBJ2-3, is EPEVTQTPSHQVTQMGQEVILRCVPISNHLYFYWYRQILGQKVEFLVSFYNNEISEKSEIFDDQFSVERPDGSNFTLKIRSTKLEDSAMYFCASMGYGTGGKDTQYFGPGTRLTVL.

This CDR3 reads CASSGQGSWETQYF. Here the CDR3 DNA reads TGTGCCAGCAGCGGACAGGGGAGTTGGGAGACCCAGTACTTC. This chain joins TRBV11-2 and TRBJ2-5; 9 bases map to TRBD1. This CDR3 spans 14 amino acids. The V segment lost 5 bases and the J segment 5 bases; nucleotides outside the gene matches: 6. From germline, CDR1 is SGHAT and CDR2 FQNNGV.

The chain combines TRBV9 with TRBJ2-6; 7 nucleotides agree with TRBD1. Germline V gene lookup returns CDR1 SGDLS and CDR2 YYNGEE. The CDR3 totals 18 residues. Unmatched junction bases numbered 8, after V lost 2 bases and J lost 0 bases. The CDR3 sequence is CASSVVGGRGSGANVLTF. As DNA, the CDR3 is TGTGCCAGCAGCGTTGTAGGGGGCAGGGGCTCTGGGGCCAACGTCCTGACTTTC.

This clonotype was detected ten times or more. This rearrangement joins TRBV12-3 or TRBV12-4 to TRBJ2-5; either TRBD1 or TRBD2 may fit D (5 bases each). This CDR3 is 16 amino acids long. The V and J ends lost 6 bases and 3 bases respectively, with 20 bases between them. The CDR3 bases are TGTGCCAGCAGCCCTGGGGTGGGGGTATGGAAAGAGACCCAGTACTTC. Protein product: CASSPGVGVWKETQYF.

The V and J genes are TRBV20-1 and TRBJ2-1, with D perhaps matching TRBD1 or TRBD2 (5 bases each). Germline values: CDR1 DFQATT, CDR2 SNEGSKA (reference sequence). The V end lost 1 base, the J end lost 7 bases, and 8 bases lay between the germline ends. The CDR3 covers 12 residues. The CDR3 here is CSARVWGNEQFF. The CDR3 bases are TGCAGTGCTAGAGTCTGGGGGAATGAGCAGTTCTTC.